The rows below give T cell receptor beta chains drawn from one sample of a study of blood T cell repertoires in COVID-19. Clones were sequenced by immunoSEQ multiplex PCR, and TCRdb holds only the in-frame ones, with some missing. This sample has some 69,000 clones, with approximately 75% found just once. The source material was peripheral blood. The receptor source for this set is a human donor in a cohort sampled during active COVID-19. The CDR3 runs from the conserved cysteine through the conserved F or W. A D gene is named only where the DNA matches it firmly. Not all rows give a size; the values are once, few, many and, for expanded clones, a class.

>TRBJ2-1|TRBV5-5|.|.
TGTGCCAGCAGCTCACAGGGATACAATGAGCAGTTCTTC
CASSSQGYNEQFF
>TRBJ2-1|TRBV28|many|TRBD1
TGTGCCAGCAGTTTGGACAGGGGGAATGAGCAGTTCTTC
CASSLDRGNEQFF
>TRBJ1-1|TRBV19|.|TRBD1
TGTGCCAGTAATAACAGGGGAAGGAACACTGAAGCTTTCTTT
CASNNRGRNTEAFF
>TRBJ2-7|TRBV27|.|TRBD2
TGTGCCAGCAGTCGCCCGGGGGGGCCCTCCTACGAGCAGTACTTC
CASSRPGGPSYEQYF
>TRBJ1-1|TRBV28|.|.
TGTGCCAGCAGTTCGCCGGAGGGTGGGGGCACTGAAGCTTTCTTT
CASSSPEGGGTEAFF
>TRBJ1-6|TRBV6-5|.|TRBD1
TGTGCCAGCCTGGGACAGGGTTATTCACCCCTCCACTTT
CASLGQGYSPLHF
>TRBJ1-1|TRBV12-3/TRBV12-4|.|.
TGTGTCAGCAGTTTAAGGAGGACTGAAGCTTTCTTT
CVSSLRRTEAFF
>TRBJ2-3|TRBV27|.|.
TGTGCCAGCAGGTTCGGGACGGGAGTCACAGATACGCAGTATTTT
CASRFGTGVTDTQYF
>TRBJ1-4|TRBV28|.|TRBD1
TGTGCCAGCAGGACCAGGGGGCGGGAAAAACTGTTTTTT
CASRTRGREKLFF
>TRBJ1-2|TRBV14|.|.
TGTGCCAGCAGCCAAGACACAGTATACGGCTACACCTTC
CASSQDTVYGYTF
>TRBJ2-5|TRBV2|.|TRBD2
TGTGCCAGCAAACTAGGCGGGGGGGAGGAGACCCAGTACTTC
CASKLGGGEETQYF
>TRBJ2-7|TRBV5-6|.|.
TGTGCCAGCAGCTTGGGTCTTACCCAGGGAGGACAGTACTTC
CASSLGLTQGGQYF
>TRBJ1-5|TRBV19|few|TRBD1
TGTGCCAGAGAATTGCCCAATGGGTCCCGGGACAGGGGGCAGAATCAGCCCCAGCATTTT
CARELPNGSRDRGQNQPQHF
>TRBJ2-7|TRBV15|.|.
TGTGCCACCAGCAGAGATCTGAGGGAGCAGTACTTC
CATSRDLREQYF
>TRBJ2-7|TRBV27|.|TRBD1
TGTGCCAGCAGTTTATCAAGAAGAGGACAGGGCGGCACCTACGAGCAGTACTTC
CASSLSRRGQGGTYEQYF
>TRBJ2-3|TRBV11-2|.|.
TGTGCCAGCAGTCTGGAGGGGATGCAGTATTTT
CASSLEGMQYF
>TRBJ2-5|TRBV5-6|.|TRBD2
TGTGCCAGCAGCTCGCTGCTAGCGGGGGGCGCCCAGTACTTC
CASSSLLAGGAQYF
>TRBJ1-2|TRBV5-4|few|.
TGTGCCAGCAGCTTGGTGGCAGGGGATGGCTACACCTTC
CASSLVAGDGYTF
>TRBJ2-1|TRBV30|many|TRBD1
TGTGCCTGGAGTGTTGCCGCAGGGGGCCTGTTCTTC
CAWSVAAGGLFF
>TRBJ2-3|TRBV7-8|.|.
TGTGCCAGCAGCTTAGCAGGTAGCCGAGATACGCAGTATTTT
CASSLAGSRDTQYF
>TRBJ1-3|TRBV6-1|.|.
TGTGCCAGCAGTGCCGGGGGACTGGCCCTGGGAAACACCATATATTTT
CASSAGGLALGNTIYF
>TRBJ2-1|TRBV24-1|.|.
TGTGCCACCAGTGATCAGGGGTTGGCTGAGCAGTTCTTC
CATSDQGLAEQFF
>TRBJ2-3|TRBV6-5|.|TRBD2
TGTGCCAGCAGGATAGCGGGGGGCACAGATACGCAGTATTTT
CASRIAGGTDTQYF
>TRBJ1-5|TRBV30|.|.
TGTGCCTGGAGTGCCCTGGGAGGTAGCAATCAGCCCCAGCATTTT
CAWSALGGSNQPQHF
>TRBJ2-7|TRBV5-1|.|.
TGCGCCAGCAGCCCTGGCGGCTACGAGCAGTACTTC
CASSPGGYEQYF
>TRBJ2-7|TRBV27|.|TRBD1
TGTGCCAGCAGTTCGCCGGTGCAGGGGGCCGACGAGCAGTACTTC
CASSSPVQGADEQYF
>TRBJ2-5|TRBV7-8|.|TRBD2
TGTGCCAGCAGCTTAGTTCTAGCGGGAAGGAGGGAGACCCAGTACTTC
CASSLVLAGRRETQYF
>TRBJ1-2|TRBV28|.|.
TGTGCCAGCAGTTTAGGTATGACAAACTATGGCTACACCTTC
CASSLGMTNYGYTF
>TRBJ2-5|TRBV6-1|.|TRBD1
TGTGCCAGCAGTGATCTACCAGGGGGCGACTGGAAAGAGACCCAGTACTTC
CASSDLPGGDWKETQYF
>TRBJ2-7|TRBV4-1|.|.
TGCGCCAGCAGCCAAGATTTACAGCTCTCCTACGAGCAGTACTTC
CASSQDLQLSYEQYF
>TRBJ2-3|TRBV15|few|TRBD2
TGTGCCACCAGCAGAGACCCTCCCGGACTAGCGGGGGGGTGGGATACGCAGTATTTT
CATSRDPPGLAGGWDTQYF
>TRBJ2-7|TRBV12-3/TRBV12-4|.|.
TGTGCCAGCAGTTTGCGAGCTTACGAGCAGTACTTC
CASSLRAYEQYF
>TRBJ2-2|TRBV10-3|.|.
TGTGCCATCAGTGGTAGACAGGCGGACACCGGGGAGCTGTTTTTT
CAISGRQADTGELFF
>TRBJ2-7|TRBV28|.|.
TGTGCCAGCAGTTTTCACAGCTACGAGCAGTACTTC
CASSFHSYEQYF
>TRBJ2-7|TRBV3-1/TRBV3-2|.|TRBD2
TGTGCCAGCAGCCTCAAACCGACGGGACTAGTCGGCTTC
CASSLKPTGLVGF
>TRBJ1-2|TRBV4-2|.|.
TGTGCCAGCAGCCAAGATCTCAGGGATAACTATGGCTACACCTTC
CASSQDLRDNYGYTF
>TRBJ2-1|TRBV5-4|.|TRBD2
TGTGCCAGCAGCGGGGGGCCGGGACTAGCGGGGGAGCAGTTCTTC
CASSGGPGLAGEQFF
>TRBJ2-5|TRBV5-1|.|TRBD1
TGCGCCAGCAGCCAGCGACAGGGGTCCCAAGAGACCCAGTACTTC
CASSQRQGSQETQYF
>TRBJ2-2|TRBV14|.|TRBD2
TGTGCCAGCAGCCAGAGCGGGAGTCGCACCGGGGAGCTGTTTTTT
CASSQSGSRTGELFF
>TRBJ2-3|TRBV3-1/TRBV3-2|.|TRBD2
TGTGCCAGCAGCTTTCCGGGACTAAGCACAGATACGCAGTATTTT
CASSFPGLSTDTQYF
>TRBJ2-1|TRBV18|once|TRBD1
TGTGCCAGCTCACCCATGGGACAGGGGGCCGGGAATGAGCAGTTCTTC
CASSPMGQGAGNEQFF
>TRBJ1-5|TRBV28|once|TRBD1
TGTGCCAGCAGTTCCCCTACAGGGGGTCAGCCCCAGCATTTT
CASSSPTGGQPQHF
>TRBJ1-6|TRBV18|.|.
TGTGCCAGCTCACCCCAGACTGATTCACCCCTCCACTTT
CASSPQTDSPLHF
>TRBJ1-1|TRBV29-1|.|.
TGCAGCGTTCGACAGATGAACACTGAAGCTTTCTTT
CSVRQMNTEAFF
>TRBJ2-3|TRBV27|.|.
TGTGCCAGCGGCCCGACGTGGGGGGTGGATACGCAGTATTTT
CASGPTWGVDTQYF
>TRBJ2-2|TRBV10-3|.|TRBD2
TGTGCCATCAGTGAGTCGCCTCGGGGGGATCCCGGGGAGCTGTTTTTT
CAISESPRGDPGELFF
>TRBJ2-3|TRBV5-8|.|.
TGTGCCAGCAGCTTGCGACAGCCCTCAGATACGCAGTATTTT
CASSLRQPSDTQYF
>TRBJ2-7|TRBV15|.|.
TGTGCCACCAGCAGCAACAATCTTTACGAGCAGTACTTC
CATSSNNLYEQYF
>TRBJ1-4|TRBV28|.|.
TGTGCCAGCAGCCTGGTCGGGGCAACTAATGAAAAACTGTTTTTT
CASSLVGATNEKLFF
>TRBJ2-5|TRBV6-5|.|TRBD1
TGTGCCAGCAGTCGACGGACAGGGCAAGAGACCCAGTACTTC
CASSRRTGQETQYF
>TRBJ2-7|TRBV10-3|.|.
TGCGATACCGTCCGGGTGGCCTCCTCCGAGGGGTACTTC
CDTVRVASSEGYF
>TRBJ2-5|TRBV7-9|.|TRBD2
TGTGCCAGCAGCCGCAATAGCGGGGGGGCCGGGGAGACCCAGTACTTC
CASSRNSGGAGETQYF
>TRBJ1-2|TRBV12-3/TRBV12-4|.|.
TGTGCCAGCAGGCGGTCGACTAACTATGGCTACACCTTC
CASRRSTNYGYTF
>TRBJ2-5|TRBV9|.|TRBD2
TGTGCCAGCAGCGTAGTTGGACTAGCGGGATCGGAGACCCAGTACTTC
CASSVVGLAGSETQYF
>TRBJ1-1|TRBV5-1|once|.
TGCGCCAGCAGCTTGGTGACAGGAGTGAACACTGAAGCTTTCTTT
CASSLVTGVNTEAFF
>TRBJ1-5|TRBV27|.|.
TGTGCCGAGGTCCCCAATCAGCCCCAGCATTTT
CAEVPNQPQHF
>TRBJ2-2|TRBV5-3|.|.
TGTGCCAGAGCCTTTCCCGACACCCACGGCACCGGGGAGCTGTTTTTT
CARAFPDTHGTGELFF
>TRBJ2-3|TRBV5-6|.|.
TGTGCCAGCAGCTTGGTGGGTAGCGCGAGCACAGATACGCAGTATTTT
CASSLVGSASTDTQYF